One and the same sample provided the 5 T cell receptor beta chains below, sequenced in a study of T cell clusters in autoimmune cytopenias. Each sample's input was around 270 ng genomic DNA, some 34,000 genome equivalents. TRB was amplified by touch-down multiplex PCR, primer pools A and B combined. Reanalyzing the multiplex PCR reads, TCRdb keeps one entry per CDR3 protein, without DNA. The sample includes about 12,000 distinct CDR3 sequences. The sequenced material came from peripheral blood. These receptors came from a human donor with an autoimmune cytopenia or autoimmune hepatitis (not recorded which).

The chain carries TRBV30 and TRBJ2-5; TCRdb gives TRBD2 as the D gene, but with no DNA this cannot be confirmed. Germline V gene sequence: CDR1 GTSNPN, CDR2 SVGIG (reference sequence). The CDR3 totals 16 residues. CDR3 protein: CAWSKGSGAVQETQYF.

CDR3: CSVEATDRGNTEAFF. The V call is TRBV29-1, the J call TRBJ1-1; TCRdb's D gene call, TRBD1, goes unchecked for lack of DNA. This CDR3 is 15 amino acids long. In germline, CDR1 is SQVTM, CDR2 ANQGSEA.

The chain employs TRBV27 and TRBJ2-2. The CDR3 consists of 13 residues. Germline V gives CDR1 MNHEY, CDR2 SMNVEV (reference sequence). The CDR3 loop is CASSLSFGGELFF.

By frequency, this clonotype registers medium-sized. The rearrangement uses TRBV19 and TRBJ2-5; the TCRdb call, TRBD2, lacks DNA for checking. In germline, CDR1 is LNHDA, CDR2 SQIVND (reference sequence). This CDR3 contains 16 residues. The chain's CDR3 is CASSPITGTRGETQYF. Complete variable domain (other parts from reference TRBV19 and TRBJ2-5): DGGITQSPKYLFRKEGQNVTLSCEQNLNHDAMYWYRQDPGQGLRLIYYSQIVNDFQKGDIAEGYSVSREKKESFPLTVTSAQKNPTAFYLCASSPITGTRGETQYFGPGTRLLVL.

The chain joins TRBV5-1 to TRBJ2-1; TCRdb's D call, TRBD2, is unchecked because there is no DNA. The germline V gene has CDR1 SGHRS and CDR2 YFSETQ. This CDR3 is built from 16 residues. This chain's CDR3 is CASSLDGRGGHNEQFF.